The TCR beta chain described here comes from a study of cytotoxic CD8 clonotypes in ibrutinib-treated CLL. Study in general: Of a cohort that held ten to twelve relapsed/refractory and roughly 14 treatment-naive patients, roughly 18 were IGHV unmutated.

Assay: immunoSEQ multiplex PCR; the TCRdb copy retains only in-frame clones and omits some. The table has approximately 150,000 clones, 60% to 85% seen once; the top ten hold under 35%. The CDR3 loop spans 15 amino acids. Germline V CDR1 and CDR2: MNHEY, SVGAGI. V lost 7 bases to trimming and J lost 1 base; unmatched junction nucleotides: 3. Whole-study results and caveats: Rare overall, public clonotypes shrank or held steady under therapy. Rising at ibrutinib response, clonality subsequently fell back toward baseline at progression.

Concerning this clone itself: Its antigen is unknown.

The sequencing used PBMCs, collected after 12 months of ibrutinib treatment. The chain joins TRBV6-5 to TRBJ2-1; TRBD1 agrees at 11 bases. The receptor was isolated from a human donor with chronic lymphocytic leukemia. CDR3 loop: CASTGTGGSYNEQFF. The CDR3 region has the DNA TGTGCCAGCACCGGGACAGGGGGATCCTACAATGAGCAGTTCTTC.